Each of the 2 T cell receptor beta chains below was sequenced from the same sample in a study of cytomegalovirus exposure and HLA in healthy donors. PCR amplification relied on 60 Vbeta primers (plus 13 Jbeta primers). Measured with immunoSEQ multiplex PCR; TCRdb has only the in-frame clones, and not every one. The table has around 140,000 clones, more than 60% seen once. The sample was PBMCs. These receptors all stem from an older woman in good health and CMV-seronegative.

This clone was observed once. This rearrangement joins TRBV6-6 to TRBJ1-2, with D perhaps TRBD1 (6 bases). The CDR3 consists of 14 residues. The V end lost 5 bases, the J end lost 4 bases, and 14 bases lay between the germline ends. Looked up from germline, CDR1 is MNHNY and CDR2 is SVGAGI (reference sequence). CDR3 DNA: TGTGCCAGCAGTGATGGGACATTTCTCTATGGCTACACCTTC. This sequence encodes CASSDGTFLYGYTF.

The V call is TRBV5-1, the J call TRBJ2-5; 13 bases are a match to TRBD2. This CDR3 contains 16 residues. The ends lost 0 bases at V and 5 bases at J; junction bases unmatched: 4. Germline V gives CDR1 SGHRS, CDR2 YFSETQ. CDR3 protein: CASSLGLAGGIETQYF. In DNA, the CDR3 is TGCGCCAGCAGCTTGGGACTAGCGGGGGGAATTGAGACCCAGTACTTC.